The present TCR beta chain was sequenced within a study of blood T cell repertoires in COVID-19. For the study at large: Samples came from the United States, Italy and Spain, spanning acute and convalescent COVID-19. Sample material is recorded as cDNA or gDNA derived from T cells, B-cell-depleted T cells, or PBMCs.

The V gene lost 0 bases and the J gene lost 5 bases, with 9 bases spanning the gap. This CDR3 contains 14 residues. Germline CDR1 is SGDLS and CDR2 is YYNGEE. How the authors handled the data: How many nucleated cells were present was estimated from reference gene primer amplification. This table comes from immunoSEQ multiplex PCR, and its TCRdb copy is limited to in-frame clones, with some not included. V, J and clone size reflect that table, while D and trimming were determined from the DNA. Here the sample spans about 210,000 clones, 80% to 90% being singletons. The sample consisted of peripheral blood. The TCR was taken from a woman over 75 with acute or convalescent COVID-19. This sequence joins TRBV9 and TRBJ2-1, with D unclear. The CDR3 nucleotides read TGTGCCAGCAGCGTAGCTCCCCGAGACAATGAGCAGTTCTTC. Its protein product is CASSVAPRDNEQFF.